What follows are 16 T cell receptor beta chains derived from one specimen sequenced in a study of cytomegalovirus exposure and HLA in healthy donors (TCRdb year 2017). The library was prepared using the immunoSEQ multiplex PCR assay. For the multiplex PCR, a mixture combining 60 forward primers for TCR Vbeta segments and 13 reverse primers for TCR Jbeta segments was used. TCRdb carries this immuneACCESS record with in-frame sequences only. Its versions omit some clonotypes, under half of them owing to an unresolved V gene in the studies checked, with the rest unexplained. This sample has over 150,000 clones in its table, and about 77% of those were observed once. Jointly, the top ten make up less than 3.5% of the sample. The sequenced sample consisted of PBMCs. These receptors were collected from a woman younger than 45 in good health and CMV-seronegative.

The chain carries TRBV29-1 and TRBJ1-4, with 10 positions matching TRBD1. The V gene end was trimmed by 4 bases and the J gene end by 8 bases; junction bases not matched to a gene: 7. CDR3 length: 14 amino acids. Germline V CDR1 and CDR2: SQVTM, ANQGSEA. This chain's CDR3 is CSVGETGGGEKLFF. The CDR3 DNA is TGCAGCGTTGGGGAGACAGGGGGCGGCGAAAAACTGTTTTTT.

The chain links TRBV7-2 to TRBJ2-7; D perhaps matches TRBD1 (6 bases). In germline, CDR1 is SGHTA, CDR2 FQGNSA. This CDR3 is 15 amino acids long. Trimming cost V 7 bases and J 1 base, with 17 bases left between them. The CDR3 reads CASTRYPGESYEQYF. CDR3 sequence (DNA): TGTGCCAGCACCAGATACCCAGGGGAGTCCTACGAGCAGTACTTC.

The chain combines TRBV11-2 with TRBJ2-7; no reliable D call. Between the trimmed V and J ends, which lost 5 bases and 7 bases, there was a span of 12 bases. Germline values: CDR1 SGHAT, CDR2 FQNNGV. CDR3 length: 12 residues. CDR3 residues: CASSPSLEEQYF. Written as DNA, the CDR3 is TGTGCCAGCAGCCCTTCCCTAGAAGAGCAGTACTTC.

V usage is TRBV5-1 and J usage is TRBJ2-7, with D possibly being TRBD1 (6 bases). The CDR3 is 16 residues long. Trimming took 0 bases from V and 1 from J, leaving 14 bases between them. Per the germline V gene, CDR1 is SGHRS and CDR2 is YFSETQ. The CDR3, as DNA: TGCGCCAGCAGCTTGGATCAGGGGAAAAAGTCCTACGAGCAGTACTTC. Residues: CASSLDQGKKSYEQYF.

The chain's CDR3 is CASGRGSYEQYF. The CDR3 nucleotides read TGTGCCAGCGGTAGGGGGTCCTACGAGCAGTACTTC. V usage is TRBV6-5 and J usage is TRBJ2-7; maybe TRBD1 (6 bases). The CDR3 has 12 amino acids. Between the trimmed V and J ends, which lost 8 bases and 1 base, there was a span of 9 bases. The germline CDR1 and CDR2 sequences are MNHEY and SVGAGI.

The sample holds a few counts of this clone. This sequence joins TRBV4-1 and TRBJ2-1; 9 bases map to TRBD2. With V trimmed by 4 bases and J by 3 bases, 4 bases remained unmatched. Germline values: CDR1 MGHRA, CDR2 YSYEKL. The CDR3 sequence is 15 residues long. CDR3: CASSLAGEDYNEQFF. The CDR3 DNA follows: TGCGCCAGCAGCCTAGCGGGGGAGGACTACAATGAGCAGTTCTTC.

V is TRBV28 and J is TRBJ1-5, with D tentatively TRBD1 (6 bases). CDR1 is MDHEN, CDR2 SYDVKM, per germline. Trimming took off 6 bases at V and 5 bases at J, with 11 bases between the two ends. The CDR3 spans 13 residues. In DNA form, the CDR3 reads TGTGCCAGCAGAGTCTCAGGGGATCAGCCCCAGCATTTT. It translates to CASRVSGDQPQHF. The full variable domain, with the rest looked up from reference TRBV28 and TRBJ1-5, is DVKVTQSSRYLVKRTGEKVFLECVQDMDHENMFWYRQDPGLGLRLIYFSYDVKMKEKGDIPEGYSVSREKKERFSLILESASTNQTSMYLCASRVSGDQPQHFGDGTRLSIL.

This chain connects TRBV30 to TRBJ2-3; D gene ambiguous. Trimming removed 0 bases from V and 2 bases from J, with 6 bases in between. CDR1 GTSNPN and CDR2 SVGIG come from the germline V gene (reference sequence). The CDR3 is 13 amino acids. CDR3 sequence (DNA): TGTGCCTGGAGTGTACACTACACAGATACGCAGTATTTT. Translating gives CAWSVHYTDTQYF. The full variable domain, completed using reference TRBV30 and TRBJ2-3, is SQTIHQWPATLVQPVGSPLSLECTVEGTSNPNLYWYRQAAGRGLQLLFYSVGIGQISSEVPQNLSASRPQDRQFILSSKKLLLSDSGFYLCAWSVHYTDTQYFGPGTRLTVL.

The chain carries TRBV18 and TRBJ1-5; D perhaps matches TRBD1 (5 bases). The CDR3 extends over 15 amino acids. Germline-derived CDR1 and CDR2 are KGHSH and LQKENI. V gave up 2 bases and J gave up 1 base, with 9 bases separating them. In DNA form, the CDR3 reads TGTGCCAGCTCACCAGGCCAGGGAAGCAATCAGCCCCAGCATTTT. Encoded protein: CASSPGQGSNQPQHF.

This clone was observed once. V gene TRBV7-9 combines with J gene TRBJ2-5, with a possible D match to TRBD1 (5 bases). The J call may not be correct, given that the DNA end is closer to TRBJ2-7. The CDR3 is 12 amino acids. Germline V lookup: CDR1 SEHNR, CDR2 FQNEAQ (reference sequence). The CDR3 nucleotides are TGTGCCAGCAGCTTCGACAGTATCGAGCAGTACTTC. This encodes CASSFDSIEQYF.

This clone was recorded only once. This chain connects TRBV5-1 to TRBJ1-1, with 7 positions matching TRBD1. V dropped 1 base and J dropped 4; count of bases not matched to a gene: 7. The CDR3 is 15 residues long. The germline CDR1 and CDR2 sequences are SGHRS and YFSETQ. CDR3 sequence: CASSLMGQSTTEAFF. Here the CDR3 DNA reads TGCGCCAGCAGCTTGATGGGACAGTCGACCACTGAAGCTTTCTTT.

This clone was counted a single time. This chain connects TRBV6-6 to TRBJ1-2; 8 bases line up with TRBD1. This CDR3 comprises 13 residues. V shed 5 bases and J 7 bases; nucleotides not matched to a gene: 6. Looked up from germline, CDR1 is MNHNY and CDR2 is SVGAGI (reference sequence). In nucleotides, the CDR3 is TGTGCCAGCAGTCAGGGGGCGTCGAGTGGCTACACCTTC. Protein product: CASSQGASSGYTF.

To note about this clone: Germline is not matched at one junction end, which may reflect a read error. The V gene is TRBV7-7, the J gene TRBJ2-5; 7 bases line up with TRBD1. The CDR3 has 15 residues. Germline lookup yields CDR1 SSHAT and CDR2 FNYEAQ (reference sequence). Written as DNA, the CDR3 is TGTGCTAGCAGCTCATCCCGGGACAGCCAAGAGACCCAGTACTTC. It translates to CASSSSRDSQETQYF.

This clone turned up a few times. V gene TRBV7-2 combines with J gene TRBJ2-7, with D possibly TRBD1 on 6 matching bases. The V gene's germline CDR1 is SGHTA and CDR2 FQGNSA. This CDR3 is built from 14 residues. The V end lost 2 bases, the J end lost 4 bases, and 12 bases lay between the germline ends. The chain's CDR3 is CASSLTRGAYEQYF. CDR3 in DNA: TGTGCCAGCAGCTTAACCAGGGGCGCGTACGAGCAGTACTTC.

The sample holds one count of this clone. V usage is TRBV18 and J usage is TRBJ2-7, with 8 bases aligning to TRBD1. CDR1 is KGHSH and CDR2 is LQKENI in the germline V gene. This CDR3 contains 15 residues. The V segment lost 5 bases and the J segment 0 bases; nucleotides outside the gene matches: 6. The CDR3 loop is CASSARDRLSYEQYF. CDR3 bases: TGTGCCAGCTCAGCCCGGGACAGGCTCTCCTACGAGCAGTACTTC.

The chain is built from TRBV4-1 and TRBJ1-3, with TRBD1 identical over 9 bases. The CDR3 runs 17 residues. J was trimmed by 0 bases and V by 4 bases; bases with no gene match: 7. CDR1 and CDR2 (germline): MGHRA, YSYEKL. The chain's CDR3 is CASSPPPGQGSGNTIYF. CDR3 nucleotide sequence: TGCGCCAGCAGCCCCCCCCCGGGACAGGGCTCTGGAAACACCATATATTTT.